The source of this T cell receptor beta chain is a study of T cell clones after liver transplantation. Study information: Third-party-reactive TCRbeta sequences from pre-transplant mixed lymphocyte reactions served as antigen-independent comparators.

Using immunoSEQ multiplex PCR, the repertoire was profiled, and TCRdb retains in-frame clones only, with some absent. The sample shows over 15,000 clones, 75% to 90% of them seen only once. The CDR3 length is 18 residues. In germline, CDR1 is SGHVS, CDR2 FNYEAQ. After removal of 4 bases from V and 1 base from J, the junction contained 12 bases not matched to a gene. The starting material was CD8+ T cells from blood, obtained before liver transplant. This sequence originates from a human donor who received a liver transplant. The V call is TRBV7-6, the J call TRBJ1-3; the match to TRBD1 covers 8 bases. The CDR3 bases are TGTGCCAGCAGCTACCAGGACAGGGCGTGGGAGTCTGGAAACACCATATATTTT. Encoded protein: CASSYQDRAWESGNTIYF.